This T cell receptor (beta chain) derives from a study of T cells in Graves' hyperthyroidism and ophthalmopathy (dated by TCRdb to about 2019). At the level of the whole study: Peripheral blood samples were taken at initial diagnosis, before any treatment was given. Thyroid tissue and blood T-cell repertoires from several Graves' hyperthyroidism patients were also compared in the study. An independent validation cohort of under 20 hyperthyroidism patients and approximately 15 patients who later progressed to ophthalmopathy tested prospective prediction of ophthalmopathy. For training and testing, the 100 patients in the discovery cohort were randomly divided in a 7:3 ratio. The paper describes TCR Vbeta CDR3 sequencing of 140 or so peripheral blood samples, made up of approximately 40 ophthalmopathy patients, roughly 80 hyperthyroidism patients and around 17 progressor patients. Following sampling, methimazole starting at 30 mg daily was given to hyperthyroidism patients, and high-dose intravenous methylprednisolone was given to ophthalmopathy patients. A discovery cohort of about a hundred patients, fewer than 50 with Graves' ophthalmopathy and about 58 with stable Graves' hyperthyroidism, was used to find distinguishing TCR V-J signatures.

There are a few counts of this clonotype. Its antigen is currently not known. No quality values exist for individual bases; no much larger clone is one base distant. TCR beta CDR3 regions were amplified from RNA transcripts. For the first round of RT-PCR on the TCR CDR3, the HTBI primer set was used together with the Qiagen OneStep RT-PCR kit. A second multiplex PCR round built the libraries, followed by size selection and purification. Libraries were sequenced paired-end with 100 bp reads on an Illumina HiSeq2000. The authors' analysis ran thus. SOAPnuke was used to process the raw data, throwing out any read that contained adapters or uncalled bases, had a mean Phred below 15, or lacked an exact constant-primer or identifier match. High-quality paired reads were merged with COPE v1.2.5, and unique nucleotide sequences were defined as clonotypes. MiTCR v1.1 was used to align the clonotypes against IMGT TRBV, TRBD and TRBJ reference segments. Analysis was restricted to V-J combinations with a frequency above 0.0001, which covered roughly 99% of repertoires. The TCS score was defined as the ratio of F50 (clonal expansion) to E x V (chaos), calculated using BLOSUM62-based TCRdist between CDR3 peptides within each V-J. Welch's t-statistics and random forest reduced fewer than 550 V-J features to roughly 13, which were used in a naive Bayes classifier (R e1071). Using fastp trimming at Q25 and MiXCR clonotype assembly, TCRdb reanalyzed the public sequencing data and kept in-frame beta chains. Duplicate CDR3 protein sequences are folded into a single record with the most common DNA and genes. TCRdb's processing, not the authors', yielded these V and J calls. A total of roughly 350,000 distinct CDR3 sequences appear in this sample, 12% to 15% of them only once. Roughly 35% of the sample lies in the top ten.

Moderately to severely active disease, a Clinical Activity Score of at least 3, a NOSPECS grade of at least 4, and a duration under 3 months were present in ophthalmopathy patients. Any patient with an uncontrolled infection, another autoimmune disease, pregnancy or lactation was excluded. Diagnoses were based on clinical symptoms, serum thyroxine and TRAb, thyroid ultrasound and orbital computed tomography. PBMCs were separated from 10 ml of fresh peripheral blood using Ficoll-Paque density gradient centrifugation. Total RNA was extracted using Trizol reagent, and RNA quality was assessed on an Agilent 2100 Bioanalyzer. The CDR3, from cysteine to phenylalanine, totals 14 residues. Only the CDR3 DNA stays, 42 bases, in frame from base 1. V loses 3 bases of germline sequence and J loses 4 bases, and the interval between the two ends is 10 bases. Reading the germline V gene (reference sequence) gives CDR1 SEHNR and CDR2 FQNEAQ.

Overall results and qualifications from the work: No statistical method was used to set the sample size in advance, and investigators knew the group allocation. Most expanded thyroid clonotypes (frequency above 0.001) were also detected in blood, a finding suggesting that blood repertoires may reflect thyroid immune responses. In validation, progression to ophthalmopathy was predicted by the model with more than 65% sensitivity and just over 72% specificity, a median of around 5.9 months before onset. In cross-validation, a model built on a 13 V-J signature told ophthalmopathy apart from stable hyperthyroidism with approximately 91% sensitivity and around 84% specificity, and in testing the same model reached 80%/75%.

This sequence uses TRBV7-9 and TRBJ2-4; possibly the D gene is TRBD2, per 6 matching bases. This receptor was obtained from a woman aged 40-49 years with Graves' ophthalmopathy. Sequenced material: blood. CDR3 region: CASSLEGLKNIQYF. The DNA is as follows: TGTGCCAGCAGCTTGGAGGGGTTAAAAAACATTCAGTACTTC.